One and the same sample provided the 30 T cell receptor beta chains below, sequenced in a study of early T cells in non-severe SARS-CoV-2 infection. MiXCR, applied by TCRdb to the 5' RACE reads, yields one record per CDR3 protein. The table lists roughly 25,000 distinct CDR3 sequences, roughly 4.6% of them singletons, with 4% in the top ten. The specimen was whole blood. Receptor source: an adult who was a healthcare worker with PCR-confirmed SARS-CoV-2 infection or an uninfected control (not recorded which).

This clonotype was recorded many times. The chain recombines TRBV6-2 or TRBV6-3 with TRBJ1-4; D may be TRBD1 (5 bases). The CDR3 runs 14 residues. CDR1 and CDR2 from the germline V gene are MNHEY and SVGEGT. The CDR3 DNA sequence: TGTCCCCCCCCCGGGGCAGGGTCTAATGAAAAACTGTTTTTT. Protein sequence: CPPPGAGSNEKLFF.

This clonotype was counted ten times or more. The gene calls are TRBV7-2 and TRBJ1-2; D is possibly TRBD1 (6 bases). CDR1 and CDR2 (germline): SGHTA, FQGNSA. Deletions cut 2 bases from V and 6 bases from J, with 10 bases between. This CDR3 is built from 13 residues. The CDR3 sequence is CASSLHREDGYTF. The CDR3 DNA follows: TGTGCCAGCAGCTTACACAGGGAGGATGGCTACACCTTC. Full variable domain (remainder filled in from reference TRBV7-2 and TRBJ1-2): GAGVSQSPSNKVTEKGKDVELRCDPISGHTALYWYRQSLGQGLEFLIYFQGNSAPDKSGLPSDRFSAERTGGSVSTLTIQRTQQEDSAVYLCASSLHREDGYTFGSGTRLTVV.

This clonotype came up many times. Relative to the germline gene, one junction end is altered; a read error may explain this. The CDR3 sequence: CASSLNNGELFF. In DNA form, the CDR3 reads TGTGCCAGCAGCTTGAACAACGGGGAGCTGTTTTTT. The rearrangement uses TRBV7-9 and TRBJ2-2; no clear D gene. Germline V gives CDR1 SEHNR, CDR2 FQNEAQ (reference sequence). CDR3 size: 12 residues.

This clonotype was detected ten times or more. The J gene is TRBJ1-1, the V gene TRBV7-3; possibly TRBD1 for D (6 bases). Deletions cut 0 bases from V and 0 bases from J, with 17 bases between. Germline lookup yields CDR1 SGHTA and CDR2 FQGTGA. The CDR3 sequence is 18 residues long. For the CDR3, the DNA is TGTGCCAGCAGCTTAACGAAGCGGGGGCTCCCCATGAACACTGAAGCTTTCTTT. This encodes CASSLTKRGLPMNTEAFF.

This clonotype has at least ten counts. The chain employs TRBV6-2 or TRBV6-3 and TRBJ2-3; 9 bases line up with TRBD1. This CDR3 comprises 14 residues. Germline lookup yields CDR1 MNHEY and CDR2 SVGEGT. J lost 2 bases, V lost 7 bases, and 4 bases had no gene match. The CDR3 DNA reads TGTGCCAGCACCTGGGACAGGGTCACAGATACGCAGTATTTT. Its translation is CASTWDRVTDTQYF.

There are many counts of this clonotype. DNA of the CDR3: TGCAGCGTTCCACCGAGGGGGCCCACTGAAGCTTTCTTT. Translated: CSVPPRGPTEAFF. V is TRBV29-1 and J is TRBJ1-1, with 7 bases matching TRBD1. This CDR3 region has 13 residues. The germline CDR1 and CDR2 sequences are SQVTM and ANQGSEA. The junction had 7 bases not matched to a gene; V was cut back by 5 bases and J by 4 bases.

This clonotype was seen ten or more times. The chain links TRBV28 to TRBJ1-3; TRBD1 matches at 9 bases. The junction had 15 bases not matched to a gene; V was cut back by 6 bases and J by 9 bases. Germline values: CDR1 MDHEN, CDR2 SYDVKM. CDR3 length equals 16 residues. CDR3 sequence reads: CASSLQGQGNGGTIYF. In DNA, the CDR3 is TGTGCCAGCAGCCTCCAGGGACAGGGTAACGGAGGCACCATATATTTT.

In this sample, this clonotype turned up many times. The CDR3 DNA follows: TGTGCCAGCAGTCGGACAGGGGATGAAAAACTGTTTTTT. Its translation is CASSRTGDEKLFF. This chain joins TRBV27 and TRBJ1-4; 9 bases line up with TRBD1. Germline CDR1 is MNHEY and CDR2 is SMNVEV (reference sequence). The V and J ends lost 5 bases and 6 bases, in that order; junction bases with no gene match: 1. The CDR3 covers 13 residues.

This clonotype was seen repeatedly, ten times or more. The chain couples TRBV3-1 to TRBJ2-1; TRBD1 agrees at 8 bases. This CDR3 contains 13 residues. J gave up 5 bases and V 4 bases, and 1 base lay outside the gene matches. Germline loops: CDR1 LGHDT, CDR2 YNNKEL (reference sequence). CDR3 protein: CASSRTGNNEQFF. The CDR3 nucleotides read TGTGCCAGCAGCCGGACAGGGAACAATGAGCAGTTCTTC.

The table lists this clonotype with a few counts. The rearrangement links TRBV20-1 to TRBJ1-1; no clear D gene. The CDR3 loop spans 13 amino acids. Looked up from germline, CDR1 is DFQATT and CDR2 is SNEGSKA (reference sequence). With 3 bases removed from V and 2 bases from J, the gap between germline ends came to 10 bases. The DNA for the CDR3 is TGCAGTGCTAGCAAGGAACTTAACACTGAAGCTTTCTTT. Its translation: CSASKELNTEAFF.

This clonotype has just a few counts. The V gene is TRBV6-5, the J gene TRBJ2-5, with TRBD2 identical over 10 bases. The CDR3 runs to 13 residues. CDR1 and CDR2 (germline): MNHEY, SVGAGI. The ends lost 2 bases at V and 13 bases at J; junction bases unmatched: 7. The CDR3 spells CASSYETSGATYF. The DNA for the CDR3 is TGTGCCAGCAGTTACGAAACTAGCGGGGCCACGTACTTC.

This clonotype was detected a few times. The V gene is TRBV20-1, the J gene TRBJ2-3; D is tentatively TRBD1 or TRBD2 (6 bases each). The germline V gene has CDR1 DFQATT and CDR2 SNEGSKA (reference sequence). This CDR3 spans 16 amino acids. V was shortened by 5 bases and J by 1 base, with 19 bases between the two germline ends. The CDR3 DNA is TGCAGTGCTGCAGATCTGGGGGGCCGCGGCACAGATACGCAGTATTTT. Amino acid sequence: CSAADLGGRGTDTQYF.

CDR3 region: CASSSTGGNSPLHF. In DNA, the CDR3 is TGTGCCAGCAGTTCTACAGGGGGAAATTCACCCCTCCACTTT. This rearrangement joins TRBV6-6 to TRBJ1-6, with TRBD1 matching over 8 bases. CDR1 MNHNY and CDR2 SVGAGI come from the germline V gene (reference sequence). The J segment lost 7 bases and the V segment lost 4 bases, leaving 3 bases of the junction unmatched. This CDR3 region has 14 residues.

The chain recombines TRBV12-3 or TRBV12-4 with TRBJ1-4; maybe TRBD1 (5 bases). Trimming removed 2 bases at V and 8 bases at J, with 12 bases between. There are 14 residues in the CDR3. The CDR3 reads CASSLSAGKEKLFF. The CDR3 nucleotides are TGTGCCAGCAGTTTAAGTGCAGGGAAGGAAAAACTGTTTTTT.

This sequence joins TRBV6-2 or TRBV6-3 and TRBJ1-1; D possibly corresponds to TRBD1 (5 bases). Germline V gene sequence: CDR1 MNHEY, CDR2 SVGEGT. The length of the CDR3 is 13 residues. V lost 8 bases and J lost 0, with 10 bases in between. CDR3 region: CASEGRLNTEAFF. CDR3 DNA sequence: TGTGCCAGCGAGGGACGGCTGAACACTGAAGCTTTCTTT.

This clonotype was observed many times. This CDR3 is CASSSTGGPNQPQHF. CDR3 nucleotide sequence: TGTGCCAGCAGTTCAACAGGGGGCCCTAATCAGCCCCAGCATTTT. The J gene is TRBJ1-5, the V gene TRBV27; 9 nucleotides match TRBD1. Germline-derived CDR1 and CDR2 are MNHEY and SMNVEV (reference sequence). This CDR3 is 15 amino acids long. V was clipped by 4 bases and J by 4 bases; unmatched bases: 5.

This clonotype was recorded many times. This chain connects TRBV19 to TRBJ1-2; the D is unclear. The V gene's germline CDR1 is LNHDA and CDR2 SQIVND (reference sequence). CDR3 length equals 13 residues. V lost 7 bases, J lost 5 bases, and 14 bases lay in between. CDR3 residues: CASTGVQTYGYTF. The CDR3 DNA follows: TGTGCCAGTACTGGGGTGCAGACTTATGGCTACACCTTC.

The sample holds many counts of this clonotype. The genes are TRBV11-3 and TRBJ2-7, with TRBD2 as a possible D gene (6 bases). V gave up 1 base and J gave up 7 bases, with 11 bases separating them. The CDR3 is made up of 13 amino acids. From germline, CDR1 is SGHNT and CDR2 YENEEA. Here the CDR3 reads CASSLVRSGEQYF. The CDR3 nucleotides are TGTGCCAGCAGCTTAGTACGCAGCGGGGAGCAGTACTTC.

This clonotype was observed many times. The chain joins TRBV6-6 to TRBJ2-1; D unresolved. The germline CDR1 and CDR2 sequences are MNHNY and SVGAGI (reference sequence). The CDR3 contains 12 residues. Trimming cost V 0 bases and J 6 bases, with 3 bases left between them. DNA for the CDR3: TGTGCCAGCAGTTACTCGATCAATGAGCAGTTCTTC. Its protein product is CASSYSINEQFF.

This clonotype appeared many times. The chain has TRBV7-9 and TRBJ2-7; D possibly corresponds to TRBD2 (6 bases). The CDR3 extends over 14 amino acids. Trimming shortened V by 1 base and J by 4 bases, and 11 bases separated the two germline ends. Germline V gene sequence: CDR1 SEHNR, CDR2 FQNEAQ (reference sequence). The CDR3 loop is CASSLGVGGYEQYF. In DNA form, the CDR3 reads TGTGCCAGCAGCTTAGGTGTCGGAGGGTACGAGCAGTACTTC.

This clonotype was seen at least ten times. The V gene is TRBV30, the J gene TRBJ1-1; 9 bases map to TRBD1. Germline V gene lookup returns CDR1 GTSNPN and CDR2 SVGIG (reference sequence). Germline trimming cut 2 bases from V and 1 base from J; bases unmatched to any gene: 2. The CDR3 contains 14 residues. The CDR3 region has the DNA TGTGCCTGGAGTTTGACAGGGGGGAACACTGAAGCTTTCTTT. Translated, it gives CAWSLTGGNTEAFF.

There are many counts of this clonotype. The gene calls are TRBV7-8 and TRBJ2-3; D unresolved. Germline CDR1 SGHVS, CDR2 FQNEAQ. V lost 6 bases to trimming and J lost 1 base, with 14 bases between them. CDR3 length: 15 amino acids. The CDR3 nucleotides read TGTGCCAGCAGGCGACCGGTGATGGGCACAGATACGCAGTATTTT. This gives the protein CASRRPVMGTDTQYF. Full variable domain (rest looked up from reference TRBV7-8 and TRBJ2-3): GAGVSQSPRYKVAKRGQDVALRCDPISGHVSLFWYQQALGQGPEFLTYFQNEAQLDKSGLPSDRFFAERPEGSVSTLKIQRTQQEDSAVYLCASRRPVMGTDTQYFGPGTRLTVL.

The chain is built from TRBV11-3 and TRBJ2-2; tentative D call: TRBD2 (6 bases). Germline V gene sequence: CDR1 SGHNT, CDR2 YENEEA. Between the trimmed V and J ends, which lost 1 base and 1 base, there was a span of 13 bases. The length of the CDR3 is 17 residues. CDR3: CASSLAPTGRNTGELFF. CDR3 coding DNA: TGTGCCAGCAGCTTAGCCCCGACCGGGAGGAACACCGGGGAGCTGTTTTTT.

This clonotype appeared many times. The rearrangement uses TRBV21-1 and TRBJ2-1; the table assigns TRBD1, which was not confirmed against the DNA. TRBV21-1 counts as a pseudogene. The CDR3 totals 12 residues. The CDR3 is CATPETGNEQFF. The DNA of the CDR3 is TGTGCCACCCCCGAGACGGGTAATGAGCAGTTCTTC.

This clonotype occurred many times. V gene TRBV19 combines with J gene TRBJ1-4; possible D gene TRBD1, 5 bases. The germline gives CDR1 LNHDA, CDR2 SQIVND (reference sequence). CDR3 size: 18 residues. Trimming took 3 bases from V and 2 from J, leaving 19 bases between them. The CDR3 DNA reads as TGTGCCAGTAGTATCACAGGCGTGGACCTTAGGACTAATGAAAAACTGTTTTTT. Protein sequence: CASSITGVDLRTNEKLFF.

This clonotype has at least ten counts. This chain's CDR3 is CASSSTSDTNEQFF. DNA for the CDR3: TGTGCCAGCAGCTCCACTTCGGACACGAATGAGCAGTTCTTC. J is TRBJ2-1 and V is TRBV7-3; tentative D call: TRBD1 (5 bases). The CDR3 has 14 amino acids. Between the trimmed V and J ends, which lost 4 bases and 7 bases, there was a span of 14 bases. Per the germline V gene, CDR1 is SGHTA and CDR2 is FQGTGA.

By share, this clonotype ranks as medium-sized. The chain couples TRBV2 to TRBJ1-2; possibly TRBD1 for D (6 bases). With 2 bases removed from V and 7 bases from J, the gap between germline ends came to 11 bases. This CDR3 is 13 amino acids long. In germline, CDR1 is SNHLY, CDR2 FYNNEI. The CDR3 region has the DNA TGTGCCAGCAGTGAAAACAGGGAGGCTGGCTACACCTTC. It yields the protein CASSENREAGYTF.

This clonotype has at least ten counts. V usage is TRBV2 and J usage is TRBJ2-2, with D perhaps being TRBD1 or TRBD2 (5 bases each). This CDR3 region has 15 residues. Trimming stripped 6 bases from V and 3 bases from J, with 14 bases between. Germline V gives CDR1 SNHLY, CDR2 FYNNEI. The CDR3 DNA follows: TGTGCCAGCAGGCCCGGGGCCGTACACACCGGGGAGCTGTTTTTT. It translates to CASRPGAVHTGELFF.

This clonotype has a count of ten or more. The genes are TRBV6-2 or TRBV6-3 and TRBJ2-2, with unresolved D. Germline V CDR1 and CDR2: MNHEY, SVGEGT. V lost 5 bases to trimming and J lost 0 bases, with 19 bases between them. There are 18 residues in the CDR3. The CDR3 reads CASSPGARSFSNTGELFF. In nucleotides, the CDR3 is TGTGCCAGCAGTCCAGGCGCACGTAGTTTTTCGAACACCGGGGAGCTGTTTTTT.

The sample holds many counts of this clonotype. The rearrangement uses TRBV12-5 and TRBJ2-1; D perhaps matches TRBD2 (5 bases). The CDR3 spans 15 residues. Germline assignment: CDR1 LGHNT and CDR2 FRNRAP. Deletions cut 3 bases from V and 0 bases from J, with 9 bases between. The CDR3 loop is CASGFRLASYNEQFF. The CDR3 coding sequence is TGTGCTAGTGGTTTTAGGCTAGCCTCCTACAATGAGCAGTTCTTC.